The clone carrying this T cell receptor beta chain appeared a few times. The data derive from a study of blood T cell repertoires in COVID-19. Overall study: Samples of COVID-19 (acute and convalescent) were obtained from the United States, Italy and Spain. From T cells, B-cell-depleted T cells, or PBMCs came the material, which was cDNA or gDNA.

Seattle's cohort entered during active infection and was followed longitudinally. Germline values: CDR1 SEHNR, CDR2 FQNEAQ (reference sequence). The CDR3 runs 16 residues. With 1 base clipped from V and 1 base from J, the junction kept 3 bases outside the gene matches. TCRdb keeps only in-frame clones here, not all; method: immunoSEQ multiplex PCR. The table lists 250,000 to 300,000 clones, more than 85% of them singletons. The sample was peripheral blood. The rearrangement links TRBV7-9 to TRBJ2-2, with 7 bases identical to TRBD2. This receptor was taken from a woman aged 55-69 years with COVID-19, enrolled during active disease. The CDR3 DNA follows: TGTGCCAGCAGCTTAGGCGCGGGGGAGAACACCGGGGAGCTGTTTTTT. It codes for CASSLGAGENTGELFF.